The present TCR beta chain was sequenced within a study of blood T cell repertoires in COVID-19. Looking at the study overall: T cells, B-cell-depleted T cells, or PBMCs provided the cDNA or gDNA that served as material.

As processed by the authors: Estimates of nucleated cell counts were drawn from the amplification of reference gene primers. Sequenced by immunoSEQ multiplex PCR; TCRdb stores in-frame clones only, minus some. From that table come the V and J calls and clone size; the DNA was used to work out D and trimming. Among over 90,000 clones listed, 70% to 90% were seen once. With 0 bases clipped from V and 7 bases from J, the junction kept 8 bases outside the gene matches. CDR1 is SGDLS, CDR2 YYNGEE, per germline. The CDR3 extends over 15 amino acids. The clonotype originates from a middle-aged man with active COVID-19. Input material: peripheral blood. The chain recombines TRBV9 with TRBJ1-2; 8 nucleotides line up with TRBD1. Written as DNA, the CDR3 is TGTGCCAGCAGCGTAGACGTACAGGGGGTAGGTGGCTACACCTTC. It translates to CASSVDVQGVGGYTF.